This T cell receptor (beta chain) was recorded in a study of blood T cell repertoires in COVID-19. Overall study context: Samples taken during acute and convalescent COVID-19 were collected in the United States, Italy and Spain.

Authors' methods: The authors estimated nucleated cell counts from reference gene primer amplification. Profiling relied on immunoSEQ multiplex PCR, and the TCRdb table lists in-frame clones only, not all of them. From that table come the V and J calls and clone size; the DNA was used to work out D and trimming. Of a few hundred thousand clones in the sample, over 80% are singletons; the top ten hold roughly 5.1%. The study drew participants aged about 18 to 89 years from about two dozen US areas. Cohort allocation depended upon clinical history that participants reported. This TCR came from a woman in her fifties or sixties who had recovered from COVID-19. Sequenced: PBMCs or T cells enriched from blood (not recorded which).

The CDR3 DNA is TGCAGTGCTAGTCGTAGCGGGGGGTTCTACAATGAGCAGTTCTTC. Translated: CSASRSGGFYNEQFF. The rearrangement links TRBV20-1 to TRBJ2-1; 10 bases line up with TRBD2. Germline CDR1 reads DFQATT; CDR2 reads SNEGSKA (reference sequence). CDR3 length: 15 amino acids. J lost 3 bases, V lost 3 bases, and 5 bases had no gene match.